These T cell receptor beta chains were read from a single sample in a study of graft-versus-host responses after intestinal transplantation. These TCRs' antigens remain unknown. TCRdb keeps only in-frame clones here, not all; method: immunoSEQ multiplex PCR. The profile shows tens of thousands of clones, 82% of them singletons. The sample consisted of unstimulated CD4+ T cells sorted from spleen or lymph node cells, taken before intestinal transplant. These receptors came from a human donor who received an intestinal transplant. Both conserved end residues are trimmed from each CDR3. Fields, in order: D gene, V gene, J gene, CDR3 protein. D genes are given only for firm matches.

d_gene: .; v_gene: TRBV6-1; j_gene: TRBJ1-2; CDR3aa: ASSERTASYGYT
d_gene: .; v_gene: TRBV5-4; j_gene: TRBJ1-5; CDR3aa: ASSLGGTNQPQH
d_gene: .; v_gene: TRBV6-1; j_gene: TRBJ1-6; CDR3aa: ASNSAFWSPLH
d_gene: TRBD1; v_gene: TRBV6-1; j_gene: TRBJ1-5; CDR3aa: ASSGDREASNQPQH
d_gene: TRBD2; v_gene: TRBV10-2; j_gene: TRBJ2-7; CDR3aa: ASSGSSGGPVREQY
d_gene: TRBD2; v_gene: TRBV5-1; j_gene: TRBJ2-3; CDR3aa: ASSAGLAGTDTQY
d_gene: TRBD2; v_gene: TRBV6-1; j_gene: TRBJ2-7; CDR3aa: ASSGLAGPPRPEQY
d_gene: .; v_gene: TRBV6-5; j_gene: TRBJ1-1; CDR3aa: ASSYQGAAF
d_gene: .; v_gene: TRBV14; j_gene: TRBJ2-1; CDR3aa: ASSQGGADRPYNEQF
d_gene: .; v_gene: TRBV6-7; j_gene: TRBJ2-7; CDR3aa: ASRRQLSYEQY
d_gene: TRBD1; v_gene: TRBV9; j_gene: TRBJ2-5; CDR3aa: ASSGRTGGTQETQY
d_gene: TRBD1; v_gene: TRBV5-1; j_gene: TRBJ2-5; CDR3aa: ASSSYPDREETQY
d_gene: TRBD2; v_gene: TRBV19; j_gene: TRBJ2-3; CDR3aa: ASSTRVGGRVADTQY
d_gene: TRBD2; v_gene: TRBV7-2; j_gene: TRBJ2-7; CDR3aa: ASSLELAGGRVHEQY
d_gene: TRBD2; v_gene: TRBV5-4; j_gene: TRBJ2-7; CDR3aa: ASSPLPSGRARTSEQY
d_gene: TRBD1; v_gene: TRBV10-2; j_gene: TRBJ1-4; CDR3aa: ASSESTRGKEKLF
d_gene: .; v_gene: TRBV6-1; j_gene: TRBJ1-5; CDR3aa: ASMGYSNQPQH
d_gene: .; v_gene: TRBV18; j_gene: TRBJ2-1; CDR3aa: ASSPDRYEQF
d_gene: .; v_gene: TRBV21-1; j_gene: TRBJ1-1; CDR3aa: ASRYGVATQIRTEAF
d_gene: TRBD2; v_gene: TRBV9; j_gene: TRBJ2-5; CDR3aa: ASSVLAGARETQY
d_gene: .; v_gene: TRBV7-6; j_gene: TRBJ1-4; CDR3aa: ASSLVQGQYEKLF
d_gene: .; v_gene: TRBV6-6; j_gene: TRBJ2-1; CDR3aa: ASSYQTAKF
d_gene: .; v_gene: TRBV5-1; j_gene: TRBJ2-5; CDR3aa: ASSLGPVQETQY
d_gene: TRBD2; v_gene: TRBV11-2; j_gene: TRBJ2-1; CDR3aa: ASSLAAGGPGEQF
d_gene: TRBD1; v_gene: TRBV19; j_gene: TRBJ1-6; CDR3aa: ASSIAGGDSPLH
d_gene: .; v_gene: TRBV30; j_gene: TRBJ1-1; CDR3aa: AWSVRWGGPMNTEAF
d_gene: TRBD1; v_gene: TRBV6-5; j_gene: TRBJ2-7; CDR3aa: ASSYDRESHEQY
d_gene: .; v_gene: TRBV5-5; j_gene: TRBJ1-5; CDR3aa: ASSRIVGGNQPQH
d_gene: TRBD1; v_gene: TRBV19; j_gene: TRBJ2-7; CDR3aa: ASSGPGQGRSYEQY
d_gene: .; v_gene: TRBV20-1; j_gene: TRBJ2-3; CDR3aa: SARDHTQY
d_gene: TRBD2; v_gene: TRBV2; j_gene: TRBJ2-1; CDR3aa: ASSRLAGAYNEQF
d_gene: .; v_gene: TRBV7-2; j_gene: TRBJ1-3; CDR3aa: ASSLEVSGNTIY
d_gene: TRBD1; v_gene: TRBV4-1; j_gene: TRBJ2-1; CDR3aa: ASSPSTGQGADEQF
d_gene: TRBD1; v_gene: TRBV6-1; j_gene: TRBJ1-6; CDR3aa: ASSPTGQVHSPLH
d_gene: .; v_gene: TRBV5-1; j_gene: TRBJ2-2; CDR3aa: ASSLTGYANTGELF
d_gene: .; v_gene: TRBV19; j_gene: TRBJ1-1; CDR3aa: ASSIVGGNTEAF
d_gene: TRBD1; v_gene: TRBV5-4; j_gene: TRBJ2-2; CDR3aa: ASTMNRGRVTGELF
d_gene: .; v_gene: TRBV11-3; j_gene: TRBJ2-1; CDR3aa: ASSLRQIDNEQF
d_gene: .; v_gene: TRBV6-5; j_gene: TRBJ1-5; CDR3aa: ASRQGNNQPQH
d_gene: TRBD2; v_gene: TRBV18; j_gene: TRBJ2-3; CDR3aa: ASSPGLAGPDTQY
d_gene: TRBD2; v_gene: TRBV4-1; j_gene: TRBJ2-3; CDR3aa: ASSQDRTSGRTDTQY
d_gene: .; v_gene: TRBV21-1; j_gene: TRBJ2-7; CDR3aa: ASSKGGVPLYEQY